Included here is one T cell receptor (beta chain) sequence, with context. The target antigen is unknown. A modified ARM-PCR protocol with three rounds of nested PCR amplified TCRbeta. TCRdb re-called the multiplex PCR reads with MiXCR, one entry per CDR3 protein. Of about 90,000 distinct CDR3 sequences in the sample, 75% to 85% were seen once. This sample was taken from a study of tumor and adjacent non-tumor tissue in lung cancer. Background on the study: On average, productive TCRbeta reads reached some 4.4 million per sample.

The template was RNA from unsorted bulk tissue. More than 3 cm separated this lung sample from the edge of the tumor. Study-level results: Compared with tumor, normal lung showed significantly lower TCR diversity. Top 100 clones took a larger repertoire share in normal lung.

Germline lookup yields CDR1 MNHEY and CDR2 SVGAGI. The CDR3 spans 13 residues. Between the trimmed V and J ends, which lost 5 bases and 8 bases, there was a span of 12 bases. The V gene is TRBV6-5, the J gene TRBJ2-2, with a weak D call TRBD2 (6 bases). The TCR comes from a woman in her 50s with non-small cell lung cancer. Sequencing used distant non-tumor lung tissue. The CDR3: CASSREKGGELFF. The CDR3 region has the DNA TGTGCCAGCAGTCGGGAGAAGGGTGGGGAGCTGTTTTTT.